The subject of this entry is one T cell receptor (beta chain). TCRdb's copy holds only in-frame clones and misses some; the assay was immunoSEQ multiplex PCR. This sample has roughly 140,000 clones; under 90% occur once, and the top ten carry 3% to 4.5%. This record comes from a study of blood T cell repertoires in COVID-19. In the study overall: The cDNA or gDNA used as material had been derived from T cells, B-cell-depleted T cells, or PBMCs.

CDR1 is SGHRS, CDR2 YFSETQ, per germline. Trimming cost V 0 bases and J 7 bases, with 16 bases left between them. CDR3 length: 15 amino acids. Sequences were obtained from PBMCs or T cells enriched from blood (not recorded which). The chain employs TRBV5-1 and TRBJ1-2, with D perhaps TRBD1 (5 bases). The receptor was isolated from a man aged 45 to 65 in a cohort exposed to, infected with or recovered from COVID-19 (not recorded which). The CDR3 bases are TGCGCCAGCAGCTTGGCCACCGGGGGAGGTGCTGGCTACACCTTC. Protein: CASSLATGGGAGYTF.